The 20 T cell receptor beta chains below were found in one sample sequenced in a study of TIL therapy for anti-PD-1-resistant metastatic lung cancer. Time point denoted: pre-treatment sample, taken before nivolumab and TIL therapy. The immunoSEQ assay was v3. The data were produced by immunoSEQ multiplex PCR, yet TCRdb's version contains in-frame clones alone and is incomplete. Among about 50,000 clones listed, around 86% were seen once. Sequencing was performed on blood, taken at baseline. The receptors derive from a person aged 25 to 85 with non-small cell lung cancer.

The V gene is TRBV28, the J gene TRBJ1-6; TRBD1 aligns across 8 bases. V was pared by 10 bases and J by 0 bases, with 5 bases of the junction left unmatched. The CDR3 loop spans 15 amino acids. Germline CDR1 MDHEN, CDR2 SYDVKM. The CDR3 DNA sequence: TGTGCCACCAGGACAGGGAGCTCCTATAATTCACCCCTCCACTTT. Translating it yields CATRTGSSYNSPLHF. Supplemented by reference TRBV28 and TRBJ1-6, the full variable domain reads DVKVTQSSRYLVKRTGEKVFLECVQDMDHENMFWYRQDPGLGLRLIYFSYDVKMKEKGDIPEGYSVSREKKERFSLILESASTNQTSMYLCATRTGSSYNSPLHFGNGTRLTVT.

In this sample, this clone turned up once. This chain joins TRBV3-1 (or the pseudogene TRBV3-2) and TRBJ1-6; tentative D call: TRBD1 (5 bases). The CDR3 extends over 15 amino acids. Trimming pared 10 bases from V and 1 base from J, leaving 14 bases between. The germline V gene encodes CDR1 LGHDT and CDR2 YNNKEL (reference sequence). CDR3 amino acids: CATPREGSYNSPLHF. For the CDR3, the DNA is TGTGCCACCCCCAGGGAGGGGTCCTATAATTCACCCCTCCACTTT.

The chain carries TRBV7-2 and TRBJ2-5; tentative D call: TRBD1 (7 bases). There are 15 residues in the CDR3. Germline assignment: CDR1 SGHTA and CDR2 FQGNSA. Between the trimmed V and J ends, which lost 0 bases and 5 bases, there was a span of 13 bases. Written as DNA, the CDR3 is TGTGCCAGCAGCTTAGCGCAGGGGGGCCTGGAGACCCAGTACTTC. Its protein is CASSLAQGGLETQYF.

This chain connects TRBV7-2 to TRBJ2-7, with 9 bases identical to TRBD2. The junction had 11 bases not matched to a gene; V was cut back by 1 base and J by 4 bases. Germline CDR1 is SGHTA and CDR2 is FQGNSA. The length of the CDR3 is 17 residues. CDR3 nucleotides: TGTGCCAGCAGCTTAGAGGGTGGGCTAGCGGGGTATTACGAGCAGTACTTC. Translated: CASSLEGGLAGYYEQYF.

As regards this clone: The junction departs from the called germline gene at one end, perhaps through a read error. This chain links TRBV5-1 with TRBJ2-3; TRBD2 matches at 7 bases. The CDR3 is made up of 13 amino acids. Per germline, CDR1 SGHRS and CDR2 YFSETQ. CDR3 DNA: TGCGCCAGCAGCTCGACTAGCACGGATACGCAGTATTTT. It encodes CASSSTSTDTQYF.

V and J are TRBV4-2 and TRBJ2-7, with 8 bases matching TRBD1. The CDR3 is 13 amino acids. CDR1 LGHNA and CDR2 YNFKEQ come from the germline V gene. Trimming cost V 0 bases and J 6 bases; bases outside gene matches: 1. CDR3 bases: TGTGCCAGCAGCCAAGAGGACAGGGCCGAGCAGTACTTC. Translating it yields CASSQEDRAEQYF.

The chain is built from TRBV7-2 and TRBJ2-7; 12 bases match TRBD1. CDR1 and CDR2 from the germline V gene are SGHTA and FQGNSA. This CDR3 contains 16 residues. With V trimmed by 4 bases and J by 4 bases, 8 bases remained unmatched. The CDR3 DNA reads TGTGCCAGCAGCTCCAGTGGGGGACAGGGGGCTTACGAGCAGTACTTC. It is translated as CASSSSGGQGAYEQYF.

The CDR3 protein is CASSVAATNEKLFF. The DNA for the CDR3 is TGTGCCAGCAGCGTAGCAGCAACTAATGAAAAACTGTTTTTT. This rearrangement joins TRBV9 to TRBJ1-4; D gene ambiguous. The germline V and J ends were trimmed by 0 bases and 0 bases, with 3 bases remaining between them. The CDR3 is 14 residues long. Germline lookup yields CDR1 SGDLS and CDR2 YYNGEE.

The chain links TRBV6-1 to TRBJ2-2; TRBD2 is a possible D gene (7 bases). This CDR3 is 14 amino acids long. V was cut by 0 bases and J by 10 bases, with 12 bases left in between. Germline V gene data show CDR1 as MNHNS and CDR2 as SASEGT. The CDR3: CASSEAGGASELFF. The CDR3 DNA reads TGTGCCAGCAGTGAAGCGGGGGGGGCGTCGGAGCTGTTTTTT.

The chain links TRBV3-1 (or the pseudogene TRBV3-2) to TRBJ2-1; a weak D match, TRBD2 (6 bases). There are 14 residues in the CDR3. Germline CDR1 reads LGHDT; CDR2 reads YNNKEL (reference sequence). Trimming took 6 bases from V and 7 from J, leaving 16 bases between them. The CDR3 coding sequence is TGTGCCAGCAGTGTTTTTAGCGGCTTAAATGAGCAGTTCTTC. Translating it yields CASSVFSGLNEQFF.

V is TRBV3-1 (or the pseudogene TRBV3-2) and J is TRBJ2-5; perhaps TRBD1 as D (5 bases). Trimming shortened V by 4 bases and J by 2 bases, and 11 bases separated the two germline ends. The CDR3 has 14 residues. The germline V gene has CDR1 LGHDT and CDR2 YNNKEL (reference sequence). This chain's CDR3 is CASSRTPQQETQYF. The CDR3 DNA is TGTGCCAGCAGCCGGACACCTCAACAAGAGACCCAGTACTTC.

The chain uses TRBV28 and TRBJ2-1; no clear D. This CDR3 is built from 13 residues. V gave up 5 bases and J gave up 8 bases, with 13 bases separating them. Germline V gene sequence: CDR1 MDHEN, CDR2 SYDVKM. This CDR3 reads CASSPPPRHEQFF. In nucleotides, the CDR3 is TGTGCCAGCAGTCCACCCCCCCGGCATGAGCAGTTCTTC.

The CDR3 DNA sequence: TGTGCCAGCTCCGGTTTGAGGGCGAACACCGGGGAGCTGTTTTTT. Its translation is CASSGLRANTGELFF. V is TRBV18 and J is TRBJ2-2; tentative D call: TRBD2 (5 bases). CDR1 is KGHSH and CDR2 is LQKENI in the germline V gene. The V end lost 6 bases, the J end lost 0 bases, and 11 bases lay between the germline ends. This CDR3 spans 15 amino acids. Full variable domain (rest looked up from reference TRBV18 and TRBJ2-2): NAGVMQNPRHLVRRRGQEARLRCSPMKGHSHVYWYRQLPEEGLKFMVYLQKENIIDESGMPKERFSAEFPKEGPSILRIQQVVRGDSAAYFCASSGLRANTGELFFGEGSRLTVL.

The chain has TRBV7-9 and TRBJ2-5, with D perhaps given as TRBD1 or TRBD2 (6 bases each). The CDR3 is made up of 15 amino acids. Germline CDR1 SEHNR, CDR2 FQNEAQ (reference sequence). V lost 2 bases, J lost 2 bases, and 12 bases lay in between. The CDR3 nucleotides read TGTGCCAGCAGCTTATCGAGGGGGGTACAAGAGACCCAGTACTTC. This sequence encodes CASSLSRGVQETQYF.

This sequence joins TRBV11-2 and TRBJ2-1, with D hard to call. Trimming took off 2 bases at V and 5 bases at J, with 10 bases between the two ends. Germline V gives CDR1 SGHAT, CDR2 FQNNGV. This CDR3 region has 14 residues. CDR3 sequence (DNA): TGTGCCAGCAGCTTACTTACCCCCAACAATGAGCAGTTCTTC. It is translated as CASSLLTPNNEQFF.

The chain couples TRBV30 to TRBJ2-2; 7 positions match TRBD2. Germline CDR1 reads GTSNPN; CDR2 reads SVGIG (reference sequence). V was pared by 4 bases and J by 4 bases, with 15 bases of the junction left unmatched. This CDR3 spans 17 amino acids. The CDR3 is CAWTSQGGAWGTGELFF. CDR3 sequence (DNA): TGTGCCTGGACCAGCCAGGGAGGGGCGTGGGGCACCGGGGAGCTGTTTTTT.

This chain joins TRBV28 and TRBJ1-1; weak D call: TRBD1 (5 bases). This CDR3 comprises 14 residues. V gave up 4 bases and J gave up 1 base, with 10 bases separating them. Germline lookup yields CDR1 MDHEN and CDR2 SYDVKM. DNA for the CDR3: TGTGCCAGCAGTTCCACCGGGGGGAACACTGAAGCTTTCTTT. It encodes CASSSTGGNTEAFF.

The chain is built from TRBV5-4 and TRBJ2-3, with D unclear. Germline V gene lookup returns CDR1 SGHNT and CDR2 YYREEE (reference sequence). This CDR3 has 14 amino acids. Trimming stripped 3 bases from V and 2 bases from J, with 10 bases between. The CDR3 loop is CASSSPLSTDTQYF. In nucleotides, the CDR3 is TGTGCCAGCAGCTCCCCACTTTCCACAGATACGCAGTATTTT.

The chain combines TRBV27 with TRBJ1-5; D may be TRBD1 (5 bases). This CDR3 is built from 14 residues. Germline loops: CDR1 MNHEY, CDR2 SMNVEV (reference sequence). V was cut by 5 bases and J by 9 bases, with 17 bases left in between. The CDR3 sequence: CASSTRQTQWPQHF. Written as DNA, the CDR3 is TGTGCCAGCAGTACCCGACAGACTCAATGGCCCCAGCATTTT.

In its sample, this clone was seen once. The chain couples TRBV4-3 to TRBJ2-2; 15 bases map to TRBD2. From germline, CDR1 is LGHNA and CDR2 YSLEER. CDR3 length: 18 residues. V shed 0 bases, J shed 7 bases, and the junction held 6 bases outside the gene matches. In nucleotides, the CDR3 is TGCGCCAGCAGCCAAGACGGACTAGCGGGAGGGCAAGGCGGGGAGCTGTTTTTT. This codes for CASSQDGLAGGQGGELFF.